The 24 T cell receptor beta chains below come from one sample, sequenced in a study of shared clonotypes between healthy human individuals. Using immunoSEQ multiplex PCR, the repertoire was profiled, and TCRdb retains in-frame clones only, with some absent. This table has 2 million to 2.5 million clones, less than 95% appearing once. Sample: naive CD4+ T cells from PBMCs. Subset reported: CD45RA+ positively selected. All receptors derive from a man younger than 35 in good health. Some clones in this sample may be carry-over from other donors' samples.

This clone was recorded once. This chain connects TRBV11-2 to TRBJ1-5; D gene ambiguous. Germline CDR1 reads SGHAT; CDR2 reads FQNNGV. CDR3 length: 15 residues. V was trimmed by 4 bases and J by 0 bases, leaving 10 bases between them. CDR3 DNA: TGTGCCAGCAGCTCGGACGGTTTTAGCAATCAGCCCCAGCATTTT. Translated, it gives CASSSDGFSNQPQHF.

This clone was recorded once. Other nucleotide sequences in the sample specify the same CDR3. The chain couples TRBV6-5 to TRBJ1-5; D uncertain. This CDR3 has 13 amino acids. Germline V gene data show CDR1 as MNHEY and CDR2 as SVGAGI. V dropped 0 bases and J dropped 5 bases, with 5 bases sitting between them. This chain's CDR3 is CASSYSRDQPQHF. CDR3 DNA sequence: TGTGCCAGCAGTTACTCAAGAGATCAGCCCCAGCATTTT.

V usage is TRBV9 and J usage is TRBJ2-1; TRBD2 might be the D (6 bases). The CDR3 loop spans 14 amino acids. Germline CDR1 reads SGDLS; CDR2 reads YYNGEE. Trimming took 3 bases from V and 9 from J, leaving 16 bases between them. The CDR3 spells CASSAGTAWREQFF. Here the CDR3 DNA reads TGTGCCAGCAGCGCCGGGACTGCATGGCGTGAGCAGTTCTTC.

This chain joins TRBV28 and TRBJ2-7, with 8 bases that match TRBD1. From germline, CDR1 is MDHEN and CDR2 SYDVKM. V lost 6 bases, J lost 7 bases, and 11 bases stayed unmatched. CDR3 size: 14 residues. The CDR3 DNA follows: TGTGCCAGCAGCCCTGCCAGGGGGCCGAGGGAGCAGTACTTC. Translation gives CASSPARGPREQYF.

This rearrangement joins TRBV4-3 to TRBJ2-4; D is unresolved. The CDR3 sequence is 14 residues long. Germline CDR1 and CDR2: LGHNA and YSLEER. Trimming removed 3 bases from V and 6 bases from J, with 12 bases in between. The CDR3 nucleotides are TGCGCCAGCAGCCATGGCCGGGCAGGAAACATTCAGTACTTC. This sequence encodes CASSHGRAGNIQYF.

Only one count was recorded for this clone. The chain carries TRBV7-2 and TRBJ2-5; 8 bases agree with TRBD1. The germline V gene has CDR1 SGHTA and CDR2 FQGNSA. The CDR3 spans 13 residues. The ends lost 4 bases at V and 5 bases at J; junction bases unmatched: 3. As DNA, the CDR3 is TGTGCCAGCAGCTACCGACAGGGGGAGACCCAGTACTTC. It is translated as CASSYRQGETQYF.

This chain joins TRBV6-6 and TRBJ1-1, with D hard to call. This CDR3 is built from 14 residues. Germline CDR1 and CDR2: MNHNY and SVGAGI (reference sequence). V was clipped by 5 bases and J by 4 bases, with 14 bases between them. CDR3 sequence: CASSQPPQSTEAFF. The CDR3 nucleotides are TGTGCCAGCAGTCAACCTCCCCAAAGCACTGAAGCTTTCTTT.

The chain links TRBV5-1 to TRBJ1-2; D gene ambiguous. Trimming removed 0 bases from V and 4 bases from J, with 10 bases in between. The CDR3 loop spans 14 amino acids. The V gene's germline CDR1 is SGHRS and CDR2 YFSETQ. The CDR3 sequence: CASSLGQDAYGYTF. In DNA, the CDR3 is TGCGCCAGCAGCTTGGGTCAGGATGCCTATGGCTACACCTTC.

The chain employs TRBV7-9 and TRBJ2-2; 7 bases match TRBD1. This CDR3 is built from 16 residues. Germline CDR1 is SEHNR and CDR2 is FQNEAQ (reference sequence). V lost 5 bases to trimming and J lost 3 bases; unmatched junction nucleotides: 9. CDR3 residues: CASSTNRGWYTGELFF. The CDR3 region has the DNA TGTGCCAGCAGCACTAACAGGGGATGGTACACCGGGGAGCTGTTTTTT.

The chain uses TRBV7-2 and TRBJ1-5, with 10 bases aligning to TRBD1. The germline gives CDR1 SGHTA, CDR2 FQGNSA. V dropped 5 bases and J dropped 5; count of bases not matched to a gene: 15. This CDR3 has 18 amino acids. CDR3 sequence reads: CASSKLRSLGQGDQPQHF. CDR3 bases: TGTGCCAGCAGCAAGCTTAGGTCTCTCGGACAGGGGGATCAGCCCCAGCATTTT.

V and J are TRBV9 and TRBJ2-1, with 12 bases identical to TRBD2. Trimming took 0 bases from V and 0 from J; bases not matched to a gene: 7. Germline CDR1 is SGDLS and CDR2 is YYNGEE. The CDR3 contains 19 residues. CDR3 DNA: TGTGCCAGCAGCGTAGGGGCTAGCGGGAGGGGCAGCTCCTACAATGAGCAGTTCTTC. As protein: CASSVGASGRGSSYNEQFF.

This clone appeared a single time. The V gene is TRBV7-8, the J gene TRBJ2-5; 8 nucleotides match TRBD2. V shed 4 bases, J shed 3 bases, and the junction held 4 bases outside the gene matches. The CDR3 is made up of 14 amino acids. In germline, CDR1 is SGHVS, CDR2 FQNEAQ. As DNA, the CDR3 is TGTGCCAGCAGCTCCCGGGGGGGGGAAGAGACCCAGTACTTC. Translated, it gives CASSSRGGEETQYF. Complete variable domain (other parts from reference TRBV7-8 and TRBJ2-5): GAGVSQSPRYKVAKRGQDVALRCDPISGHVSLFWYQQALGQGPEFLTYFQNEAQLDKSGLPSDRFFAERPEGSVSTLKIQRTQQEDSAVYLCASSSRGGEETQYFGPGTRLLVL.

CDR3 nucleotide sequence: TGTGCCACTGGGACCGGGGGAGCTTGGGCCAAAAACATTCAGTACTTC. The encoded protein is CATGTGGAWAKNIQYF. The J gene is TRBJ2-4, the V gene TRBV19; the D gene is possibly TRBD2 (6 bases). The V gene lost 10 bases and the J gene lost 1 base, with 20 bases spanning the gap. This CDR3 comprises 16 residues. Germline CDR1 reads LNHDA; CDR2 reads SQIVND (reference sequence). Looking up the rest from reference TRBV19 and TRBJ2-4 gives the full variable domain: DGGITQSPKYLFRKEGQNVTLSCEQNLNHDAMYWYRQDPGQGLRLIYYSQIVNDFQKGDIAEGYSVSREKKESFPLTVTSAQKNPTAFYLCATGTGGAWAKNIQYFGAGTRLSVL.

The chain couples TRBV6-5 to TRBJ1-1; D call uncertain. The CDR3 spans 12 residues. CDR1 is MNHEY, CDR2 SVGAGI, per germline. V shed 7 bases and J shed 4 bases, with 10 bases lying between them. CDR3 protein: CASTLGGTEAFF. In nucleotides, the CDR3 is TGTGCCAGCACCCTGGGAGGCACTGAAGCTTTCTTT.

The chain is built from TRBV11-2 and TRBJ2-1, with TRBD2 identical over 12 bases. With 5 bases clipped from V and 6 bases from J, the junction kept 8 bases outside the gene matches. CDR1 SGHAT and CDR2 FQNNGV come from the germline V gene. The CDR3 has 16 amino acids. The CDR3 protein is CASSPRTSGKINEQFF. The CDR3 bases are TGTGCCAGCAGCCCGAGGACTAGCGGGAAAATCAATGAGCAGTTCTTC.

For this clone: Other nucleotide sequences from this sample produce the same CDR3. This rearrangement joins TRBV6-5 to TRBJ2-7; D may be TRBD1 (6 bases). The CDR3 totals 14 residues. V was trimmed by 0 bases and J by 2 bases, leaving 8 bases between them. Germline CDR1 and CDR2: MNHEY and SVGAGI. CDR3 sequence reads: CASSYSGAPYEQYF. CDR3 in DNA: TGTGCCAGCAGTTACTCGGGGGCACCCTACGAGCAGTACTTC.

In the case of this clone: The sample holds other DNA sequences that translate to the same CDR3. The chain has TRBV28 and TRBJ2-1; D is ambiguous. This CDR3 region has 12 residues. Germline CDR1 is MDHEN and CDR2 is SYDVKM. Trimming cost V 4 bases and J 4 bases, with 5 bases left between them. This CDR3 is CASSSVYNEQFF. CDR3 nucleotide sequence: TGTGCCAGCAGTTCCGTGTACAATGAGCAGTTCTTC.

Here the CDR3 reads CASSPLYTGSGNTIYF. The CDR3 region has the DNA TGTGCCAGCAGCCCACTTTATACAGGGTCTGGAAACACCATATATTTT. The chain recombines TRBV7-2 with TRBJ1-3; TRBD1 might be the D (6 bases). V lost 5 bases, J lost 1 base, and 15 bases lay in between. The CDR3 loop spans 16 amino acids. From germline, CDR1 is SGHTA and CDR2 FQGNSA. Full variable domain (outside the CDR3, taken from reference TRBV7-2 and TRBJ1-3): GAGVSQSPSNKVTEKGKDVELRCDPISGHTALYWYRQSLGQGLEFLIYFQGNSAPDKSGLPSDRFSAERTGGSVSTLTIQRTQQEDSAVYLCASSPLYTGSGNTIYFGEGSWLTVV.

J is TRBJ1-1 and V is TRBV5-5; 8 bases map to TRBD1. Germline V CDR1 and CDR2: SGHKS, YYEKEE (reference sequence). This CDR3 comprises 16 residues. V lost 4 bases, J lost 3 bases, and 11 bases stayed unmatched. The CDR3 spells CASSTRTGTGDTEAFF. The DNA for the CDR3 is TGTGCCAGCAGCACACGGACAGGGACAGGAGACACTGAAGCTTTCTTT.

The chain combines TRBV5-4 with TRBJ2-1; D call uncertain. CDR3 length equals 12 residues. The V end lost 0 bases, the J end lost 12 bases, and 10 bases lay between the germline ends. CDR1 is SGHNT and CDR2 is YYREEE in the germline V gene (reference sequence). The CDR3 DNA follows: TGTGCCAGCAGCTTGGATTCCCCCGTGCAGTTCTTC. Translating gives CASSLDSPVQFF.

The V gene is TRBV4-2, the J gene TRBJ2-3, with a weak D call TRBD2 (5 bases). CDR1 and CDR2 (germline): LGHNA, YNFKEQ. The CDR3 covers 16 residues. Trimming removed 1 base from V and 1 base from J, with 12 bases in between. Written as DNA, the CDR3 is TGTGCCAGCAGCCAAGCTGAAGCGGTCGGCACAGATACGCAGTATTTT. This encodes CASSQAEAVGTDTQYF.

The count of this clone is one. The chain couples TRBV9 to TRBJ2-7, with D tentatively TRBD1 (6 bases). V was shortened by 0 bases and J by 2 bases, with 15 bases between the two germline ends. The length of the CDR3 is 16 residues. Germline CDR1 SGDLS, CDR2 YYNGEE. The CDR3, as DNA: TGTGCCAGCAGCGTAGCCCCAGGGGTAGGAGCCTACGAGCAGTACTTC. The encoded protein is CASSVAPGVGAYEQYF.

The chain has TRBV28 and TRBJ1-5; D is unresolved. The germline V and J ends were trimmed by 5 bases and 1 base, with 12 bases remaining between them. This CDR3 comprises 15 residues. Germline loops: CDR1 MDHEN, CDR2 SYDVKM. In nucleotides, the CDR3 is TGTGCCAGCAGTGCCAGAATGGGAAGCAATCAGCCCCAGCATTTT. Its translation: CASSARMGSNQPQHF.

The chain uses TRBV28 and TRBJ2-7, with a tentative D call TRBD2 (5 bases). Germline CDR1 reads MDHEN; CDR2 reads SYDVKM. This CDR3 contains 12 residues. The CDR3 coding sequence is TGTGTCACCGGGGAGTTGGGCTACGAGCAGTACTTC. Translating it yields CVTGELGYEQYF. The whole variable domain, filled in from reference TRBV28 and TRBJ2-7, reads DVKVTQSSRYLVKRTGEKVFLECVQDMDHENMFWYRQDPGLGLRLIYFSYDVKMKEKGDIPEGYSVSREKKERFSLILESASTNQTSMYLCVTGELGYEQYFGPGTRLTVT.